This T cell receptor (beta chain) derives from a study of human T cells and chemical hapten exposure. TCRdb re-analysed the RACE reads in MiXCR, keeping a single row per CDR3 protein. The sample has 370,000 or so distinct CDR3 sequences; roughly 4.8% are singletons. This clonotype was recorded at least ten times. Antigen unknown. Time point indicated: patch test 1, 2 weeks after DPC sensitization. Described treatment: therapeutic diphenylcyclopropenone sensitization with weekly scalp DPC. Study-level results: Significantly more large CDR3 similarity clusters were formed by expanded TCRs than by controls.

The V gene end was trimmed by 3 bases and the J gene end by 3 bases; junction bases not matched to a gene: 5. CDR3 size: 16 residues. The rearrangement links TRBV12-3 or TRBV12-4 to TRBJ2-3; 11 nucleotides agree with TRBD2. Sequencing used whole blood, obtained in connection with sensitization to the hapten diphenylcyclopropenone (DPC). This TCR came from a woman between 50 and 59 years old with alopecia areata. Some clones in this sample may be carry-over from other donors' samples. The CDR3 nucleotides are TGTGCCAGCAGTTTGGGACTAGCGGTAGCTACAGATACGCAGTATTTT. Amino acid sequence: CASSLGLAVATDTQYF.